One sample yielded the 7 T cell receptor beta chains listed below, sequenced in a study of cytomegalovirus exposure and HLA in healthy donors. The PCR was carried out with 60 Vbeta primers and 13 Jbeta primers. Here immunoSEQ multiplex PCR was the method, and the copy in TCRdb shows in-frame clones only, minus some. The sample records over 100,000 clones, nearly 80% being singletons. Sequenced: PBMCs. The receptors derive from a male donor in good health and CMV-seronegative.

The J gene is TRBJ2-6, the V gene TRBV19, with a tentative D call TRBD2 (6 bases). Germline CDR1 and CDR2: LNHDA and SQIVND (reference sequence). V gave up 6 bases and J gave up 0 bases, with 15 bases separating them. The CDR3 has 17 amino acids. Here the CDR3 DNA reads TGTGCCAGTAGAGGGACTCCGTGGGGCTCTGGGGCCAACGTCCTGACTTTC. Translation: CASRGTPWGSGANVLTF.

This clone was counted between two and nine times. The V call is TRBV7-6, the J call TRBJ2-1; 8 bases are a match to TRBD2. The CDR3 runs to 15 residues. Germline V CDR1 and CDR2: SGHVS, FNYEAQ. V was clipped by 4 bases and J by 10 bases; unmatched bases: 12. DNA of the CDR3: TGTGCCAGCAGCTGGGGCCGGGGGGGCCCCGGCGAGCAGTTCTTC. It specifies CASSWGRGGPGEQFF.

The chain uses TRBV4-1 and TRBJ1-5, with D uncertain. V lost 5 bases to trimming and J lost 7 bases, with 15 bases between them. The CDR3 consists of 14 residues. The germline V gene has CDR1 MGHRA and CDR2 YSYEKL. The CDR3 sequence: CASSLTGSGQPQHF. In DNA, the CDR3 is TGCGCCAGCAGCTTGACGGGGAGCGGGCAGCCCCAGCATTTT.

The chain recombines TRBV5-6 with TRBJ2-1; 9 bases line up with TRBD2. The germline V gene encodes CDR1 SGHDT and CDR2 YYEEEE. The CDR3 is 15 residues long. J was trimmed by 5 bases and V by 2 bases; bases with no gene match: 5. As DNA, the CDR3 is TGTGCCAGCAGCTTCTTCGGCGGGGGGGACAATGAGCAGTTCTTC. Protein sequence: CASSFFGGGDNEQFF.

This chain joins TRBV6-5 and TRBJ1-5; D remains ambiguous. The CDR3 totals 12 residues. CDR1 and CDR2 from the germline V gene are MNHEY and SVGAGI. V was trimmed by 5 bases and J by 6 bases, leaving 8 bases between them. The CDR3 DNA follows: TGTGCCAGCAGTGACCCGGGTCAGCCCCAGCATTTT. Translated, it gives CASSDPGQPQHF.

This sequence joins TRBV9 and TRBJ2-3; D perhaps matches TRBD1 (5 bases). CDR3 size: 16 residues. Germline V gene sequence: CDR1 SGDLS, CDR2 YYNGEE. The ends were cut back, 5 bases at V and 2 bases at J, with 18 bases in the middle. This CDR3 is CASSHPTVPFTDTQYF. Here the CDR3 DNA reads TGTGCCAGCAGTCACCCGACAGTGCCCTTCACAGATACGCAGTATTTT.

This clone qualifies as medium-sized. The rearrangement joins TRBV10-3 to TRBJ1-6, with D tentatively TRBD1 (5 bases). Germline V CDR1 and CDR2: ENHRY, SYGVKD. V lost 0 bases, J lost 7 bases, and 10 bases lay in between. The CDR3 runs to 15 residues. The CDR3 DNA follows: TGTGCCATCAGTGAGTCGGAGGGGAACAATTCACCCCTCCACTTT. As protein: CAISESEGNNSPLHF.